The 15 T cell receptor beta chains below come from one sample, sequenced in a study of cytomegalovirus exposure and HLA in healthy donors. With 60 Vbeta and 13 Jbeta primers, the PCR was carried out. Profiled with immunoSEQ multiplex PCR; TCRdb holds only in-frame clones, not every one. In all, the sample yields roughly 120,000 clones. The sample taken for sequencing was PBMCs. The receptors originated from a man aged 40-50 years in good health and CMV-seropositive.

This chain connects TRBV2 to TRBJ1-1; perhaps TRBD1 as D (6 bases). Per germline, CDR1 SNHLY and CDR2 FYNNEI. The V end was cut by 3 bases, the J end by 7 bases, with 12 bases between. The CDR3 is 13 residues long. The DNA for the CDR3 is TGTGCCAGCAGTGAGGGGGCGGGGGATGAAGCTTTCTTT. Translating gives CASSEGAGDEAFF.

Notes on this clone: Additional DNA sequences in this sample encode the identical CDR3. This chain links TRBV7-9 with TRBJ2-7; D unclear. Germline CDR1 reads SEHNR; CDR2 reads FQNEAQ (reference sequence). The CDR3 has 12 amino acids. Between the trimmed V and J ends, which lost 3 bases and 2 bases, there was a span of 5 bases. As DNA, the CDR3 is TGTGCCAGCAGCTTTGGGCCCTACGAGCAGTACTTC. It is translated as CASSFGPYEQYF.

The rearrangement links TRBV19 to TRBJ2-3, with 11 nucleotides matching TRBD2. Losses at the gene ends were 5 bases for V and 4 bases for J; bases not matched to a gene: 14. This CDR3 region has 18 residues. Germline CDR1 LNHDA, CDR2 SQIVND (reference sequence). CDR3 in amino acids: CASSRSRLAGIHPDTQYF. The CDR3 bases are TGTGCCAGTAGTCGCTCCCGACTAGCGGGAATCCACCCAGATACGCAGTATTTT.

The rearrangement joins TRBV2 to TRBJ2-1; 11 nucleotides align to TRBD2. CDR1 is SNHLY and CDR2 is FYNNEI in the germline V gene. The V and J ends lost 6 bases and 5 bases, in that order; junction bases with no gene match: 6. CDR3 length: 15 residues. The CDR3 coding sequence is TGTGCCAGCAGGTCGGTAGCGGGAGGGAACAATGAGCAGTTCTTC. This translates into CASRSVAGGNNEQFF.

The genes are TRBV29-1 and TRBJ2-3, with 11 nucleotides matching TRBD2. Per germline, CDR1 SQVTM and CDR2 ANQGSEA. With 5 bases clipped from V and 1 base from J, the junction kept 5 bases outside the gene matches. The CDR3 runs to 15 residues. The CDR3 here is CSVSGTSGRTDTQYF. CDR3 sequence (DNA): TGCAGCGTTTCCGGGACTAGCGGCCGCACAGATACGCAGTATTTT.

J is TRBJ2-2 and V is TRBV27; TRBD1 matches at 8 bases. Germline V CDR1 and CDR2: MNHEY, SMNVEV (reference sequence). The CDR3 has 15 amino acids. V lost 5 bases and J lost 9; bases outside the gene matches: 11. Written as DNA, the CDR3 is TGTGCCAGCAGTCCCGGGACAGGTCTCTTCCGGGAGCTGTTTTTT. Translating gives CASSPGTGLFRELFF.

The chain combines TRBV19 with TRBJ2-3, with 7 nucleotides matching TRBD2. This CDR3 is 14 amino acids long. With 10 bases clipped from V and 7 bases from J, the junction kept 14 bases outside the gene matches. Germline assignment: CDR1 LNHDA and CDR2 SQIVND (reference sequence). The CDR3 sequence is CATGDAGVLHTQYF. The DNA for the CDR3 is TGTGCCACGGGGGATGCGGGAGTCTTGCATACGCAGTATTTT.

The chain links TRBV7-9 to TRBJ2-1; TRBD2 aligns across 7 bases. CDR3 length equals 16 residues. The germline V gene encodes CDR1 SEHNR and CDR2 FQNEAQ (reference sequence). V lost 5 bases to trimming and J lost 6 bases; unmatched junction nucleotides: 13. CDR3 region: CASSDQRDPAGNEQFF. The CDR3 DNA is TGTGCCAGCAGCGACCAGCGGGACCCGGCCGGCAATGAGCAGTTCTTC. Filled out from reference TRBV7-9 and TRBJ2-1, the complete variable domain reads DTGVSQNPRHKITKRGQNVTFRCDPISEHNRLYWYRQTLGQGPEFLTYFQNEAQLEKSRLLSDRFSAERPKGSFSTLEIQRTEQGDSAMYLCASSDQRDPAGNEQFFGPGTRLTVL.

This chain connects TRBV28 to TRBJ1-1; TRBD1 matches at 7 bases. The CDR3 sequence is 14 residues long. V lost 5 bases to trimming and J lost 1 base; unmatched junction nucleotides: 4. Germline-derived CDR1 and CDR2 are MDHEN and SYDVKM. The CDR3 loop is CASSPRQGNTEAFF. The CDR3 DNA follows: TGTGCCAGCAGTCCCCGACAGGGGAACACTGAAGCTTTCTTT.

The chain employs TRBV7-3 and TRBJ2-1; 14 nucleotides align to TRBD2. The CDR3 is 18 residues long. CDR1 SGHTA and CDR2 FQGTGA come from the germline V gene. Losses at the gene ends were 4 bases for V and 6 bases for J; bases not matched to a gene: 11. The CDR3 region is CASSSGLAGGLSGNEQFF. The DNA of the CDR3 is TGTGCCAGCAGCTCTGGACTAGCGGGAGGTCTTTCAGGCAATGAGCAGTTCTTC. Looking up the rest from reference TRBV7-3 and TRBJ2-1 gives the full variable domain: GAGVSQTPSNKVTEKGKYVELRCDPISGHTALYWYRQSLGQGPEFLIYFQGTGAADDSGLPNDRFFAVRPEGSVSTLKIQRTERGDSAVYLCASSSGLAGGLSGNEQFFGPGTRLTVL.

The V gene is TRBV25-1, the J gene TRBJ2-7, with TRBD1 identical over 7 bases. J gave up 4 bases and V 4 bases, and 7 bases lay outside the gene matches. CDR1 and CDR2 (germline): MGHDK, SYGVNS. This CDR3 has 14 residues. The CDR3 sequence: CASSVPGQLYEQYF. The CDR3 DNA reads as TGTGCCAGCAGTGTACCGGGACAGCTATACGAGCAGTACTTC.

The chain links TRBV28 to TRBJ1-3; possibly TRBD1 for D (6 bases). Deletions cut 5 bases from V and 6 bases from J, with 11 bases between. Germline V gives CDR1 MDHEN, CDR2 SYDVKM. The CDR3 contains 13 residues. The DNA for the CDR3 is TGTGCCAGCAGTGGGGGCAGGACAAACACCATATATTTT. This encodes CASSGGRTNTIYF.

This chain connects TRBV19 to TRBJ1-1; the D is unclear. The CDR3 is made up of 13 amino acids. CDR1 and CDR2 from the germline V gene are LNHDA and SQIVND (reference sequence). The V end was cut by 3 bases, the J end by 6 bases, with 11 bases between. CDR3 sequence reads: CASSIQGGAEAFF. CDR3 nucleotide sequence: TGTGCCAGTAGTATTCAAGGAGGAGCTGAAGCTTTCTTT. Looking up the rest from reference TRBV19 and TRBJ1-1 gives the full variable domain: DGGITQSPKYLFRKEGQNVTLSCEQNLNHDAMYWYRQDPGQGLRLIYYSQIVNDFQKGDIAEGYSVSREKKESFPLTVTSAQKNPTAFYLCASSIQGGAEAFFGQGTRLTVV.

This rearrangement joins TRBV5-1 to TRBJ2-3; 8 positions agree with TRBD2. The V gene end was trimmed by 3 bases and the J gene end by 5 bases; junction bases not matched to a gene: 11. CDR3 length: 16 residues. Germline V gene data show CDR1 as SGHRS and CDR2 as YFSETQ. CDR3 DNA: TGCGCCAGCAGCTCCGGACTAGCCCCAGCGGTAGATACGCAGTATTTT. Translation gives CASSSGLAPAVDTQYF.

V gene TRBV7-9 combines with J gene TRBJ2-1, with D maybe TRBD1 (5 bases). CDR1 SEHNR and CDR2 FQNEAQ come from the germline V gene (reference sequence). The CDR3 covers 12 residues. V lost 5 bases, J lost 6 bases, and 8 bases lay in between. This CDR3 reads CASSRRVNEQFF. In DNA, the CDR3 is TGTGCCAGCAGCCGCAGGGTCAATGAGCAGTTCTTC. Based on the CDR3 plus reference TRBV7-9 and TRBJ2-1, the full variable domain is DTGVSQNPRHKITKRGQNVTFRCDPISEHNRLYWYRQTLGQGPEFLTYFQNEAQLEKSRLLSDRFSAERPKGSFSTLEIQRTEQGDSAMYLCASSRRVNEQFFGPGTRLTVL.